These T cell receptor beta chains were read from a single sample in a study of CD8 T cells in ankylosing spondylitis. TCRdb re-called the 5' RACE reads through MiXCR, storing one row per CDR3 protein. Altogether 150,000 to 200,000 distinct CDR3 sequences are present, around 10% being singletons, with the ten largest covering under 35%. Sequencing was done on a sample of blood, either unsorted or a sorted T cell fraction (not recorded which). The origin of the receptors is a male donor with ankylosing spondylitis or in good health (not recorded which). Each CDR3 is given without its conserved first and last residue.

v_gene	CDR3aa
TRBV5-1	ASSLDGTATGYT
TRBV9	ASSVRTGTYEQY
TRBV5-1	ASSLAGLGDNSPLH
TRBV12-2	ASRTLAVNTGELF
TRBV10-2	ASREGAADTQY
TRBV4-3	ASSQDSTVQETQY
TRBV20-1	SATRGVGQPQH
TRBV27	ASSIRTGIYGYT
TRBV5-1	ASSLNRGNTEAF
TRBV7-2	ASSQSGVEPLH
TRBV7-6	ASSPSLILTDRNTIY
TRBV5-1	ASSLASARQGRGTEAF
TRBV12-3/TRBV12-4	ASRRSFRGTDTQY
TRBV25-1	ASSPHRDRG
TRBV9	ASSVAWTSDGGNTIY
TRBV5-1	ASSRDRGWNSPLH
TRBV5-1	ASSTRDRGTYGYT
TRBV5-1	ASSLNGGRSDEQF
TRBV12-3/TRBV12-4	ASRSASGSHTYTGELF
TRBV12-3/TRBV12-4	ASSLSGVAPVHEQF
TRBV18	ASSPGGTTEAF
TRBV9	ASSVARTILPDTGELF
TRBV11-2	ASSRGGYNEQF
TRBV6-4	ASSDSPQGVLGSEAF
TRBV7-2	ASSREAGGTDTQY
TRBV6-1	ASSEFRDSYEQY
TRBV6-5	ASSYGRWAGELF
TRBV5-5	ASSFHRGTGGYT
TRBV27	ASSLRESYDTQY
TRBV30	AWSLHYNEQF
TRBV7-2	ASSATRGGAAYEQY
TRBV5-1	ASSFDPSNQPQH
TRBV5-1	ASSFIGGEETQY
TRBV18	ASSPGTGTDQETQY
TRBV2	ASSVGTGVRGPNNEQF
TRBV19	ASRPRDSVNYGYT
TRBV7-2	ASSLASSGLF
TRBV12-3/TRBV12-4	ASSPPTSLYGYT
TRBV25-1	ASSESKGSAGNTIY
TRBV10-3	ATTFGREEDQPQH
TRBV5-1	ASSPEPRTDTQY
TRBV3-1	ASSQRGRSEKLF
TRBV30	AWTNPLQGDTEAF
TRBV11-2	ASSFVTGDNEQF
TRBV19	ASKATGVANYGYT
TRBV10-3	ATGDNRNTEAF
TRBV3-1	ASSYRAEGAPLH
TRBV29-1	SVQLTGSKLF